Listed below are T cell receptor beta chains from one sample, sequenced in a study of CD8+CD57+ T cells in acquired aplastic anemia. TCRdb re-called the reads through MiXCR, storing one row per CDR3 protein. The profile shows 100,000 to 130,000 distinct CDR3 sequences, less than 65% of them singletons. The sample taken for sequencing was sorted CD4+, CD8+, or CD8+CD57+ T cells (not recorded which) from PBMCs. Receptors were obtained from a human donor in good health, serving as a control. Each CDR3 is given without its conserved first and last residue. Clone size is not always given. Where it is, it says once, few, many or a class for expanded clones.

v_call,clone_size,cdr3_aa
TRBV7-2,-,ASSLAGGASNEKLF
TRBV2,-,ASSESLDYGYT
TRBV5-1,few,ASSFGLTGVGDEQF
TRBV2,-,GGAGRRDEQY
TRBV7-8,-,ASSFYLAGGPNEQF
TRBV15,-,ATSRGGGLSYNEQF
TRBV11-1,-,ASSLRLGSGGNGYT
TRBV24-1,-,ATSDLRTANQPQH
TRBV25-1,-,ASSGGRGGYEQY
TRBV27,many,ASRTGSGYT
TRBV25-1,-,ASSLAGGGRGIKNEQY
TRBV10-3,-,AIREANTELNYGCT
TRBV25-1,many,ASSLSPGPGGLEQY
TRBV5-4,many,ASTARQGTNEKLF
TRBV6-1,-,ASKTGASTDTQY